Below are 29 T cell receptor beta chains sequenced from a single sample in a study of cytomegalovirus exposure and HLA in healthy donors. The PCR made use of 60 Vbeta and 13 Jbeta primers. Produced via immunoSEQ multiplex PCR; TCRdb's table is partial and in-frame only. The sample includes approximately 190,000 clones, over 70% of them seen just once. What was sequenced was PBMCs. These receptors were obtained from a man over 45 in good health and CMV-seronegative.

The V and J genes are TRBV2 and TRBJ2-5, with 11 bases identical to TRBD2. The CDR3 totals 14 residues. Germline loops: CDR1 SNHLY, CDR2 FYNNEI. Losses at the gene ends were 5 bases for V and 3 bases for J; bases not matched to a gene: 2. The CDR3 loop is CASSRGLAEETQYF. CDR3 DNA sequence: TGTGCCAGCAGTCGGGGACTAGCGGAAGAGACCCAGTACTTC.

The sample holds a few counts of this clone. The rearrangement links TRBV12-5 to TRBJ2-1, with TRBD2 matching over 11 bases. After removal of 7 bases from V and 6 bases from J, the junction contained 8 bases not matched to a gene. This CDR3 is built from 15 residues. The V gene's germline CDR1 is LGHNT and CDR2 FRNRAP. CDR3 residues: CASALLAGAGNEQFF. CDR3 coding DNA: TGTGCTAGTGCCCTACTAGCGGGGGCAGGCAATGAGCAGTTCTTC.

This clone was detected a few times. This chain uses TRBV30 with TRBJ1-2; no firm D call. There are 12 residues in the CDR3. Per the germline V gene, CDR1 is GTSNPN and CDR2 is SVGIG (reference sequence). Trimming removed 0 bases from V and 8 bases from J, with 10 bases in between. The CDR3 here is CAWSVTVMGYTF. The CDR3 region has the DNA TGTGCCTGGAGTGTAACAGTGATGGGCTACACCTTC.

In regard to this clone: The junction differs from germline at one of its ends, possibly a read error. V and J are TRBV7-9 and TRBJ1-1; D remains unclear. Germline V gives CDR1 SEHNR, CDR2 FQNEAQ (reference sequence). The CDR3 spans 12 residues. CDR3 loop: CSSSFGGTEAFF. CDR3 coding DNA: TGTTCCAGCAGCTTCGGCGGCACTGAAGCTTTCTTT.

The chain couples TRBV6-5 to TRBJ2-7; 7 bases fit TRBD1. Germline V CDR1 and CDR2: MNHEY, SVGAGI. This CDR3 has 13 amino acids. V was clipped by 8 bases and J by 3 bases; unmatched bases: 7. CDR3 DNA sequence: TGTGCCAGCGGCCCGGGACAGAACTACGAGCAGTACTTC. Translating gives CASGPGQNYEQYF.

The CDR3 DNA reads TGCGCCAGCAGCTTGGCCGGGACAGGGTACGGAAACACCATATATTTT. It translates to CASSLAGTGYGNTIYF. The V call is TRBV5-1, the J call TRBJ1-3, with 9 positions matching TRBD1. The junction had 5 bases not matched to a gene; V was cut back by 0 bases and J by 4 bases. The germline gives CDR1 SGHRS, CDR2 YFSETQ. CDR3 length: 16 amino acids.

The gene calls are TRBV29-1 and TRBJ1-2, with D perhaps TRBD1 (6 bases). Trimming left V 7 bases short and J 2 bases short, with 14 bases between. This CDR3 has 13 amino acids. In germline, CDR1 is SQVTM, CDR2 ANQGSEA. The CDR3 DNA follows: TGCAGCGGTGGGGGCTCCTCCAACTATGGCTACACCTTC. Translating it yields CSGGGSSNYGYTF.

The V call is TRBV9, the J call TRBJ2-2; tentative D call: TRBD2 (5 bases). CDR1 and CDR2 (germline): SGDLS, YYNGEE. There are 13 residues in the CDR3. Trimming shortened V by 5 bases and J by 3 bases, and 8 bases separated the two germline ends. CDR3 protein: CASSRGDTGELFF. CDR3 coding DNA: TGTGCCAGCAGTCGGGGTGACACCGGGGAGCTGTTTTTT.

This clone has just one count. The chain carries TRBV7-9 and TRBJ2-2; no firm D call. Germline CDR1 is SEHNR and CDR2 is FQNEAQ (reference sequence). The CDR3 runs 16 residues. V was cut by 4 bases and J by 0 bases, with 12 bases left in between. The CDR3 DNA reads as TGTGCCAGCAGCTCCATCATCAACACGAACACCGGGGAGCTGTTTTTT. Amino acids: CASSSIINTNTGELFF.

This clone has only one observation. This sequence joins TRBV29-1 and TRBJ1-1; D uncertain. The CDR3 is made up of 11 amino acids. CDR1 SQVTM and CDR2 ANQGSEA come from the germline V gene. The CDR3 here is CGGRMNTEAFF. CDR3 bases: TGCGGTGGGAGAATGAACACTGAAGCTTTCTTT.

The chain joins TRBV4-2 to TRBJ2-5, with 13 bases fitting TRBD2. Trimming removed 1 base from V and 9 bases from J; junction bases left unmatched: 11. The germline V gene has CDR1 LGHNA and CDR2 YNFKEQ. The length of the CDR3 is 17 residues. The CDR3 coding sequence is TGTGCCAGCAGCCAAGGCCCTACTAGCGGGGGGGCCTGGCCCCAGTACTTC. Translated: CASSQGPTSGGAWPQYF.

The genes are TRBV5-1 and TRBJ2-1; the match to TRBD2 covers 8 bases. Germline CDR1 SGHRS, CDR2 YFSETQ. The V segment lost 0 bases and the J segment 1 base; nucleotides outside the gene matches: 6. The CDR3 consists of 17 residues. CDR3 bases: TGCGCCAGCAGCTTGGGGTTAGCGGGGAATTCCTACAATGAGCAGTTCTTC. It codes for CASSLGLAGNSYNEQFF.

This clone was counted only a few times. The rearrangement links TRBV7-2 to TRBJ1-3, with TRBD1 matching 7 bases. Per the germline V gene, CDR1 is SGHTA and CDR2 is FQGNSA. V lost 5 bases, J lost 0 bases, and 10 bases stayed unmatched. The CDR3 totals 17 residues. The CDR3 DNA sequence: TGTGCCAGCAGCCCCCCCGGGAGGGGGCTCTCTGGAAACACCATATATTTT. This gives the protein CASSPPGRGLSGNTIYF.

This chain links TRBV7-7 with TRBJ2-5, with 11 bases fitting TRBD2. Losses at the gene ends were 5 bases for V and 4 bases for J; bases not matched to a gene: 6. The CDR3 is made up of 15 amino acids. Germline CDR1 is SSHAT and CDR2 is FNYEAQ (reference sequence). The CDR3 sequence is CASSTGLAGSETQYF. CDR3 DNA sequence: TGTGCCAGCAGCACCGGACTAGCGGGTTCAGAGACCCAGTACTTC.

The chain links TRBV18 to TRBJ1-5; D gene ambiguous. Trimming stripped 3 bases from V and 0 bases from J, with 15 bases between. CDR3 length: 17 amino acids. The V gene's germline CDR1 is KGHSH and CDR2 LQKENI. CDR3 loop: CASSPQLTGYSNQPQHF. CDR3 sequence (DNA): TGTGCCAGCTCACCCCAATTGACGGGATATAGCAATCAGCCCCAGCATTTT.

This sequence joins TRBV2 and TRBJ1-5; D remains ambiguous. V was cut by 8 bases and J by 7 bases, with 12 bases left in between. The CDR3 contains 12 residues. Germline CDR1 SNHLY, CDR2 FYNNEI. The CDR3 sequence: CASDQVGQPQHF. Here the CDR3 DNA reads TGTGCCAGCGATCAGGTCGGCCAGCCCCAGCATTTT.

The chain carries TRBV4-1 and TRBJ2-2; a weak D match, TRBD2 (6 bases). CDR1 is MGHRA and CDR2 is YSYEKL in the germline V gene. The ends were cut back, 3 bases at V and 6 bases at J, with 11 bases in the middle. The CDR3 runs 14 residues. CDR3 nucleotides: TGCGCCAGCAGCCACCCACTAGCTTCCGGGGAGCTGTTTTTT. Its translation: CASSHPLASGELFF.

The chain recombines TRBV7-2 with TRBJ2-3; D is possibly TRBD2 (5 bases). Germline V gene lookup returns CDR1 SGHTA and CDR2 FQGNSA. V dropped 7 bases and J dropped 6 bases, with 23 bases sitting between them. The CDR3 loop spans 16 amino acids. The CDR3 loop reads CASTSFRPGDLDTQYF. The CDR3 DNA reads TGTGCCAGCACCTCATTTCGTCCCGGGGATTTGGATACGCAGTATTTT.

J is TRBJ2-7 and V is TRBV7-9; no clear D gene. The V end was cut by 5 bases, the J end by 6 bases, with 11 bases between. Germline V gene lookup returns CDR1 SEHNR and CDR2 FQNEAQ (reference sequence). The CDR3 runs to 12 residues. In DNA form, the CDR3 reads TGTGCCAGCAGCCCTCCTCGGTCCGAGCAGTACTTC. This translates into CASSPPRSEQYF.

This chain uses TRBV28 with TRBJ1-2; maybe TRBD1 (5 bases). The germline V gene has CDR1 MDHEN and CDR2 SYDVKM. CDR3 length: 15 residues. Trimming removed 1 base from V and 1 base from J, with 10 bases in between. The CDR3 region is CASSLSPQVNYGYTF. The CDR3 bases are TGTGCCAGCAGTTTATCCCCACAGGTTAACTATGGCTACACCTTC.

CDR3 sequence: CASSSGLAGGSSYNEQFF. The CDR3, as DNA: TGTGCCAGCAGCTCGGGACTAGCGGGGGGGAGCTCCTACAATGAGCAGTTCTTC. This chain links TRBV9 with TRBJ2-1, with TRBD2 identical over 16 bases. In germline, CDR1 is SGDLS, CDR2 YYNGEE. The length of the CDR3 is 18 residues. The trim removed 4 bases at V and 0 bases at J, leaving 4 bases unmatched.

This clone appeared a few times. A junction end diverges from the germline sequence, so it may reflect a read error. The chain is built from TRBV7-9 and TRBJ1-1, with 7 bases identical to TRBD1. The CDR3 runs to 14 residues. Germline CDR1 reads SEHNR; CDR2 reads FQNEAQ (reference sequence). Here the CDR3 reads CSSSRETGTTEAFF. Written as DNA, the CDR3 is TGTTCCAGCAGCCGAGAGACAGGGACCACTGAAGCTTTCTTT.

This chain links TRBV15 with TRBJ1-4; D is undetermined. Looked up from germline, CDR1 is LNHNV and CDR2 is YYDKDF (reference sequence). The CDR3 spans 18 residues. Deletions cut 2 bases from V and 5 bases from J, with 21 bases between. CDR3 sequence (DNA): TGTGCCACCAGCAGATATTCGAACCGGGATAAGGCAAATGAAAAACTGTTTTTT. Protein sequence: CATSRYSNRDKANEKLFF.

The chain combines TRBV19 with TRBJ1-2; TRBD1 is a possible D gene (5 bases). V was trimmed by 8 bases and J by 1 base, leaving 8 bases between them. Germline-derived CDR1 and CDR2 are LNHDA and SQIVND (reference sequence). This CDR3 spans 12 amino acids. The CDR3 bases are TGTGCCAGTTCTGACAGTAACTATGGCTACACCTTC. It codes for CASSDSNYGYTF.

The chain employs TRBV4-3 and TRBJ2-1; a weak D match, TRBD2 (6 bases). CDR3 length equals 15 residues. Looked up from germline, CDR1 is LGHNA and CDR2 is YSLEER. The V and J ends lost 4 bases and 0 bases respectively, with 10 bases between them. The DNA of the CDR3 is TGCGCCAGCAGCCCCCGGACTAACTCCTACAATGAGCAGTTCTTC. As protein: CASSPRTNSYNEQFF.

The chain carries TRBV15 and TRBJ1-1, with TRBD1 identical over 8 bases. CDR1 and CDR2 (germline): LNHNV, YYDKDF (reference sequence). The CDR3 runs 15 residues. V trimming: 4 bases; J trimming: 0 bases; junction bases outside the gene matches: 4. DNA of the CDR3: TGTGCCACCAGCAACGACAGGGGAATGAACACTGAAGCTTTCTTT. Its translation is CATSNDRGMNTEAFF.

The chain recombines TRBV6-5 with TRBJ2-3, with 9 positions matching TRBD1. Unmatched junction bases numbered 5, after V lost 6 bases and J lost 1 base. CDR3 length equals 15 residues. Germline CDR1 reads MNHEY; CDR2 reads SVGAGI. Here the CDR3 DNA reads TGTGCCAGCAGAGACAGGGGGTTCGGCACAGATACGCAGTATTTT. It codes for CASRDRGFGTDTQYF.

V and J are TRBV9 and TRBJ1-4; 9 bases are a match to TRBD1. This CDR3 is 15 amino acids long. V shed 0 bases, J shed 5 bases, and the junction held 2 bases outside the gene matches. Germline V gene lookup returns CDR1 SGDLS and CDR2 YYNGEE. CDR3 amino acids: CASSVVGQGNEKLFF. CDR3 in DNA: TGTGCCAGCAGCGTAGTGGGACAGGGCAATGAAAAACTGTTTTTT.

This clone was seen only a few times. This chain uses TRBV27 with TRBJ1-1; weak D call: TRBD1 (5 bases). Per the germline V gene, CDR1 is MNHEY and CDR2 is SMNVEV (reference sequence). Between the trimmed V and J ends, which lost 0 bases and 4 bases, there was a span of 9 bases. This CDR3 contains 14 residues. CDR3 coding DNA: TGTGCCAGCAGTTTATCGGAGGGGTCCACTGAAGCTTTCTTT. It yields the protein CASSLSEGSTEAFF.